This T cell receptor beta chain was obtained from a study of human T cells and chemical hapten exposure. Turning to the study itself: Upper inner arm skin measuring approximately 2 cm by approximately 2 cm received 2% DPC for sensitization. Patch tests applied 0.01% DPC to the upper back, read at 6 days. The study's findings and limits: Significantly more large CDR3 similarity clusters arose among expanded TCRs than among controls. Counts of TCRs above 1 in 1000 frequency stayed unchanged with DPC sensitization.

TCRdb reprocessed the RACE reads with MiXCR, giving one entry per CDR3 protein. The sample records more than 85,000 distinct CDR3 sequences, nearly 35% being singletons. As regards this clonotype: The antigen is not known.

CDR3 length: 12 residues. V shed 3 bases and J shed 2 bases, with 2 bases lying between them. Germline loops: CDR1 SQVTM, CDR2 ANQGSEA. Time point in this sample: patch test 3, about 24 weeks after DPC sensitization. Treatment of the sample: therapeutic diphenylcyclopropenone sensitization with weekly scalp DPC. The chain couples TRBV29-1 to TRBJ2-6, with no clear D. Sequences were derived from whole blood, sampled in connection with sensitization to the hapten diphenylcyclopropenone (DPC). This TCR came from a man aged 40-55 years with alopecia areata. Some clones in this sample may be carry-over from other donors' samples. The CDR3 sequence: CSVDTGANVLTF. CDR3 nucleotides: TGCAGCGTTGACACTGGGGCCAACGTCCTGACTTTC.